This entry concerns a single T cell receptor (beta chain). Its antigen is currently unknown. This sample is part of a study of cytomegalovirus exposure and HLA in healthy donors. General observations from the study: Later analysis identified about 15,000 TCR beta sequences associated with HLA alleles, using a false discovery rate threshold of 0.05. Most CMV-associated TCR beta chains appeared HLA-restricted in a later analysis.

This CDR3 region has 14 residues. Germline trimming cut 10 bases from V and 4 bases from J; bases unmatched to any gene: 14. Germline loops: CDR1 SGHNT, CDR2 YYREEE (reference sequence). Use of 60 Vbeta and 13 Jbeta primers characterized the PCR. Assay: immunoSEQ multiplex PCR; the TCRdb copy retains only in-frame clones and omits some. The table has about 220,000 clones, approximately 83% seen once. Sequencing was performed on PBMCs. The receptor was derived from a boy younger than 10 in good health and CMV-seronegative. V is TRBV5-4 and J is TRBJ2-7, with 7 bases identical to TRBD1. The CDR3 sequence is CAGSNRDSVYEQYF. Written as DNA, the CDR3 is TGTGCCGGCTCGAATAGGGACAGCGTATACGAGCAGTACTTC.